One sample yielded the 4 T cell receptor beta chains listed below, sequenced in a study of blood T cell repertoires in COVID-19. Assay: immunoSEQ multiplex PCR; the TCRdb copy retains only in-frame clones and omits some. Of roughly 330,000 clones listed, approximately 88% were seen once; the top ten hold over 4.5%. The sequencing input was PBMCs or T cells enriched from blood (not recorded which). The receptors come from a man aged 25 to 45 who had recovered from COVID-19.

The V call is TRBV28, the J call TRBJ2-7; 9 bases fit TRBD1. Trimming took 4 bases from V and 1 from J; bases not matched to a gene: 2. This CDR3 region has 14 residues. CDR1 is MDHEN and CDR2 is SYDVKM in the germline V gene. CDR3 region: CASSSGTGSYEQYF. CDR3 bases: TGTGCCAGCAGTTCCGGGACAGGGTCCTACGAGCAGTACTTC.

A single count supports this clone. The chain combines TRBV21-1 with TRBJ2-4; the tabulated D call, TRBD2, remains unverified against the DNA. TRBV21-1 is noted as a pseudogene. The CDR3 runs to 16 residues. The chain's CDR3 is CASSKVGELAKNIQYF. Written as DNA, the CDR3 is TGTGCCAGCAGCAAAGTAGGAGAGCTAGCCAAAAACATTCAGTACTTC.

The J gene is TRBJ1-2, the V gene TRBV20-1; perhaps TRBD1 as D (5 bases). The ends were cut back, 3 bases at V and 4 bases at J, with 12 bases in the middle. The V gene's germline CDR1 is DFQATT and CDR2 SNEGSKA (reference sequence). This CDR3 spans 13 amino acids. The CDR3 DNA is TGCAGTGCTAGTAGGGGCCTGGGCTATGGCTACACCTTC. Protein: CSASRGLGYGYTF.

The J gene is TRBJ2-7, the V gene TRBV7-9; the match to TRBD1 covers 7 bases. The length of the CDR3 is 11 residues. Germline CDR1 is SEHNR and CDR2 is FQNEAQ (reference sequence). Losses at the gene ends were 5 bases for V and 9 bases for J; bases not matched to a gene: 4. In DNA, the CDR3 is TGTGCCAGCAGCAACAGGGGCGCGCAGTACTTC. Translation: CASSNRGAQYF.